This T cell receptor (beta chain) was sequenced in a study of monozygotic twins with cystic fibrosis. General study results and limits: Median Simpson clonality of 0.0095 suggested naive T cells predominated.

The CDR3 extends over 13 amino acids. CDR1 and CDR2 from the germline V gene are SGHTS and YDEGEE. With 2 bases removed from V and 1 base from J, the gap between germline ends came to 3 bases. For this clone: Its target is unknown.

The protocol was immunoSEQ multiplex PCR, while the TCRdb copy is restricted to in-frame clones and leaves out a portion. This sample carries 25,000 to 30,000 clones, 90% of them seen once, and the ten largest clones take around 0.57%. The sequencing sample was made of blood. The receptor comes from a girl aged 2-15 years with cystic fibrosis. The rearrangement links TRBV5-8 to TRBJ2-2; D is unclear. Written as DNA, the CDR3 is TGTGCCAGCAGCTTCAGGAACACCGGGGAGCTGTTTTTT. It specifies CASSFRNTGELFF.